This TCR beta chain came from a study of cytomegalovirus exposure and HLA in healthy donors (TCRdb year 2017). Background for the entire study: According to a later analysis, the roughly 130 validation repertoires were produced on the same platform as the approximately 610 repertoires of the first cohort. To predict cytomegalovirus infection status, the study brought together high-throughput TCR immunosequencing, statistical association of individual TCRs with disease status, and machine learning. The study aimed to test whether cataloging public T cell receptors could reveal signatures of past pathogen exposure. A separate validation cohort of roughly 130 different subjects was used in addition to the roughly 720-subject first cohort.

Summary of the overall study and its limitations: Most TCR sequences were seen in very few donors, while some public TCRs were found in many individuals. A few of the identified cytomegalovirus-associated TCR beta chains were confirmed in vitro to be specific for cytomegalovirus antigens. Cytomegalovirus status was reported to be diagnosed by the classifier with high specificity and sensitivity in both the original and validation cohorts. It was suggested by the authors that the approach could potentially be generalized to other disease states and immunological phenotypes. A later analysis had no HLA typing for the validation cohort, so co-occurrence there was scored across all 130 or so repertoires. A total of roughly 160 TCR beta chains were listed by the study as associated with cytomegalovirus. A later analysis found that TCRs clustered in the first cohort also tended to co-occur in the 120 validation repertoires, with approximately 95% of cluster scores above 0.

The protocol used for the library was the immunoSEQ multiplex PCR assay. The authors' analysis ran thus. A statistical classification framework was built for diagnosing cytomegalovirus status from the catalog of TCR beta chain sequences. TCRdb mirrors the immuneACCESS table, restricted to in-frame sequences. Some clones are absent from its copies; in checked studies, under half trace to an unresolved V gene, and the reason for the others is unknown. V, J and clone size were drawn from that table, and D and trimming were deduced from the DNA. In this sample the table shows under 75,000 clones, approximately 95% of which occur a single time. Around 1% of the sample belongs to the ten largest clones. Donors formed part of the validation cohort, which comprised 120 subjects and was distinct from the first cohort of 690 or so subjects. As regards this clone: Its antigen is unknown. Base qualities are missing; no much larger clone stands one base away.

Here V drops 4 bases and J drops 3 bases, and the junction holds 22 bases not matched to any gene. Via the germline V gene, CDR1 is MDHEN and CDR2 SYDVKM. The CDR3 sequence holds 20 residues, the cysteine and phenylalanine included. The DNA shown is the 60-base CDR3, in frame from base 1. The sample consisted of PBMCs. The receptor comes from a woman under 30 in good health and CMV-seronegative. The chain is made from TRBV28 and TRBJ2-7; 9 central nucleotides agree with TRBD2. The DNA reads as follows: TGTGCCAGCAGTTCTCCTCGCCCACAGGAGGGCGGGAGGGCCCTCTACGAGCAGTACTTC. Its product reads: CASSSPRPQEGGRALYEQYF. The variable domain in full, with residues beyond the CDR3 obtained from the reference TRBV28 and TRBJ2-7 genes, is DVKVTQSSRYLVKRTGEKVFLECVQDMDHENMFWYRQDPGLGLRLIYFSYDVKMKEKGDIPEGYSVSREKKERFSLILESASTNQTSMYLCASSSPRPQEGGRALYEQYFGPGTRLTVT.